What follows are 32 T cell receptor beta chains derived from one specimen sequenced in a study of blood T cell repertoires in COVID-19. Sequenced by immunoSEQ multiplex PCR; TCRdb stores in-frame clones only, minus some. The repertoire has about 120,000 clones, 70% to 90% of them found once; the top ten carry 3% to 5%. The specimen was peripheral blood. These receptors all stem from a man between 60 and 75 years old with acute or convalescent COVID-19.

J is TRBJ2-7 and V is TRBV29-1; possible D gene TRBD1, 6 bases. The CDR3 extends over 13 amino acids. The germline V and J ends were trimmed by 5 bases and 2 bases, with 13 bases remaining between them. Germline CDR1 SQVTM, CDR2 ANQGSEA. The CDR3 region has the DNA TGCAGCGTTCTGCAGGGGCCCGCCTACGAGCAGTACTTC. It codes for CSVLQGPAYEQYF.

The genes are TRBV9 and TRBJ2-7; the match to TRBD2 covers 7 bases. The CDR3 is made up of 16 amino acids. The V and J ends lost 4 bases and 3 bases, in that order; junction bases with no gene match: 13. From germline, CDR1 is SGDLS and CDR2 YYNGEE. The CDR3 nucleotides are TGTGCCAGCAGCCCCCGGGAGGAACCTACGAACTACGAGCAGTACTTC. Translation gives CASSPREEPTNYEQYF. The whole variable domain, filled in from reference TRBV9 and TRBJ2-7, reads DSGVTQTPKHLITATGQRVTLRCSPRSGDLSVYWYQQSLDQGLQFLIQYYNGEERAKGNILERFSAQQFPDLHSELNLSSLELGDSALYFCASSPREEPTNYEQYFGPGTRLTVT.

CDR3 in amino acids: CATLDSRNNEQFF. As DNA, the CDR3 is TGTGCCACTTTGGACAGCCGAAACAATGAGCAGTTCTTC. The gene calls are TRBV24-1 and TRBJ2-1; tentative D call: TRBD1 (6 bases). This CDR3 region has 13 residues. The germline V gene encodes CDR1 KGHDR and CDR2 SFDVKD. Between the trimmed V and J ends, which lost 10 bases and 5 bases, there was a span of 14 bases.

The CDR3 sequence: CASGAGVGTEAFF. In DNA form, the CDR3 reads TGTGCCAGCGGGGCGGGGGTTGGCACTGAAGCTTTCTTT. The gene calls are TRBV2 and TRBJ1-1, with D perhaps matching TRBD1 (5 bases). The length of the CDR3 is 13 residues. The germline V gene encodes CDR1 SNHLY and CDR2 FYNNEI. With 8 bases removed from V and 4 bases from J, the gap between germline ends came to 14 bases.

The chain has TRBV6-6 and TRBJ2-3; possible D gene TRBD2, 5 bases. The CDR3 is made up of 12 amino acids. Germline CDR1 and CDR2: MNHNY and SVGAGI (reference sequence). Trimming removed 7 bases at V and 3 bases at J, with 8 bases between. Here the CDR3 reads CASKPGTDTQYF. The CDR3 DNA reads TGTGCCAGCAAACCGGGGACAGATACGCAGTATTTT.

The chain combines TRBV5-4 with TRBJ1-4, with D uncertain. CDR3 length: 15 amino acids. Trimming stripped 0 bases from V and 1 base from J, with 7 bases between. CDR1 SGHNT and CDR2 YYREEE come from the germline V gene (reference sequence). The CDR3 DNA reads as TGTGCCAGCAGCTTGGCCGGGGTAACTAATGAAAAACTGTTTTTT. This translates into CASSLAGVTNEKLFF. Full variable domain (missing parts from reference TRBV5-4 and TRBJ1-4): ETGVTQSPTHLIKTRGQQVTLRCSSQSGHNTVSWYQQALGQGPQFIFQYYREEENGRGNFPPRFSGLQFPNYSSELNVNALELDDSALYLCASSLAGVTNEKLFFGSGTQLSVL.

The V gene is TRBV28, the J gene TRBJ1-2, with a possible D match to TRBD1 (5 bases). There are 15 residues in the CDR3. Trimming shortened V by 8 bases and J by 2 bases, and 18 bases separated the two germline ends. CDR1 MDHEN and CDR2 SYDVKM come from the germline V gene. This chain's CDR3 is CASGEGPNPNYGYTF. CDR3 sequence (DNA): TGTGCCAGCGGGGAGGGACCTAACCCCAACTATGGCTACACCTTC.

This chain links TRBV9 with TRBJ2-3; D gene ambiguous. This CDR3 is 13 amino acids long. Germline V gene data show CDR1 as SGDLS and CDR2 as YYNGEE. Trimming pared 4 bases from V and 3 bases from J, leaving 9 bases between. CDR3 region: CASSHTMTDTQYF. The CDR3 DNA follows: TGTGCCAGCAGCCACACCATGACAGATACGCAGTATTTT. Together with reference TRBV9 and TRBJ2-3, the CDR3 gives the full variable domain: DSGVTQTPKHLITATGQRVTLRCSPRSGDLSVYWYQQSLDQGLQFLIQYYNGEERAKGNILERFSAQQFPDLHSELNLSSLELGDSALYFCASSHTMTDTQYFGPGTRLTVL.

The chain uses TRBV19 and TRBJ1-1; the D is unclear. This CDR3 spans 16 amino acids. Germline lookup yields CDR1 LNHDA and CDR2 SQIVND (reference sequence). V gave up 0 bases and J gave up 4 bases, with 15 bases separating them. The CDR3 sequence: CASSIDRALAGTEAFF. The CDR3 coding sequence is TGTGCCAGTAGTATAGATCGGGCCTTGGCGGGCACTGAAGCTTTCTTT.

For the CDR3, the DNA is TGTGCCAGTAGTCGGGAGGCGGAGCAGTTCTTC. Translated, it gives CASSREAEQFF. This chain uses TRBV19 with TRBJ2-1; TRBD2 matches 7 bases. V trimming: 5 bases; J trimming: 10 bases; junction bases outside the gene matches: 2. This CDR3 region has 11 residues. Germline CDR1 LNHDA, CDR2 SQIVND (reference sequence). Full variable domain (missing parts from reference TRBV19 and TRBJ2-1): DGGITQSPKYLFRKEGQNVTLSCEQNLNHDAMYWYRQDPGQGLRLIYYSQIVNDFQKGDIAEGYSVSREKKESFPLTVTSAQKNPTAFYLCASSREAEQFFGPGTRLTVL.

CDR3 nucleotide sequence: TGTGCCAGCAGTGAAGCGATAGGACAGGGCTTCAATGAGCAGTTCTTC. Protein sequence: CASSEAIGQGFNEQFF. This rearrangement joins TRBV2 to TRBJ2-1, with 8 bases aligning to TRBD1. From germline, CDR1 is SNHLY and CDR2 FYNNEI. After removal of 0 bases from V and 6 bases from J, the junction contained 7 bases not matched to a gene. There are 16 residues in the CDR3.

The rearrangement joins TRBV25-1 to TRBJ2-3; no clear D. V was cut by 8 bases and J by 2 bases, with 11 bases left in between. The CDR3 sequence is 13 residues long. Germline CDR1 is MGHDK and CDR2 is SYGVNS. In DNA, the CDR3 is TGTGCCAGCTGCTGGAGAGACACAGATACGCAGTATTTT. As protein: CASCWRDTDTQYF.

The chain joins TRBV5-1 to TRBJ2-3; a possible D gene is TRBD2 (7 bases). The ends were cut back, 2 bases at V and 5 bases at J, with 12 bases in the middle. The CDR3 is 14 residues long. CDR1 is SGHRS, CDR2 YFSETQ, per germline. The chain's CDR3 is CASSFTGRVDTQYF. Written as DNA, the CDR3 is TGCGCCAGCAGCTTCACAGGGAGGGTAGATACGCAGTATTTT.

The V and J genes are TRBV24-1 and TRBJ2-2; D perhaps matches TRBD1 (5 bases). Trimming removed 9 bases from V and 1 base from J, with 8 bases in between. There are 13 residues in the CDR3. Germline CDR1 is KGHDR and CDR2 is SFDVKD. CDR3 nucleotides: TGTGCCACCGGCCAGGGGAACACCGGGGAGCTGTTTTTT. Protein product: CATGQGNTGELFF.

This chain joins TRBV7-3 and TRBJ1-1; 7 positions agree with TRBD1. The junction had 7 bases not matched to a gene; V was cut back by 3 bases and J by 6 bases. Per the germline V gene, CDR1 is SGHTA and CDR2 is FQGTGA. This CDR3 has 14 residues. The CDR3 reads CASSLGQFAAEAFF. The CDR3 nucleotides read TGTGCCAGCAGCTTGGGACAGTTCGCGGCTGAAGCTTTCTTT.

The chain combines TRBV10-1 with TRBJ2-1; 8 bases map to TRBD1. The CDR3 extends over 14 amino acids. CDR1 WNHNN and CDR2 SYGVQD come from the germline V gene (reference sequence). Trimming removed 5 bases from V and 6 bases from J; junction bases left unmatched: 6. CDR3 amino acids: CASSRQGASNEQFF. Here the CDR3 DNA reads TGCGCCAGCAGTCGGCAGGGGGCGTCCAATGAGCAGTTCTTC.

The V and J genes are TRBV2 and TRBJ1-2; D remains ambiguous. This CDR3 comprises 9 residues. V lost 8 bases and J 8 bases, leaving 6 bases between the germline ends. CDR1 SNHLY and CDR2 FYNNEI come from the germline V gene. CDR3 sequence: CASREGYTF. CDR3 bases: TGTGCCAGCCGCGAGGGCTACACCTTC.

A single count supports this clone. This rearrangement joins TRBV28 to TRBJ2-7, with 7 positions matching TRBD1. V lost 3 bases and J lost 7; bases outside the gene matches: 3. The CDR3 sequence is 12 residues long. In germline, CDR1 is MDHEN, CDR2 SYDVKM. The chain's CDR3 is CASSFDRAEQYF. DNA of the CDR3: TGTGCCAGCAGTTTCGACAGGGCTGAGCAGTACTTC.

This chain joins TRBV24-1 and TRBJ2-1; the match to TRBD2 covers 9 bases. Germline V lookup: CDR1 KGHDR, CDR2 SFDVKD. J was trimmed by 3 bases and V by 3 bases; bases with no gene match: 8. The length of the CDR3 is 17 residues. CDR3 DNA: TGTGCCACCAGTGATGCCCAGACTAGCGGAAACTACAATGAGCAGTTCTTC. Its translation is CATSDAQTSGNYNEQFF.

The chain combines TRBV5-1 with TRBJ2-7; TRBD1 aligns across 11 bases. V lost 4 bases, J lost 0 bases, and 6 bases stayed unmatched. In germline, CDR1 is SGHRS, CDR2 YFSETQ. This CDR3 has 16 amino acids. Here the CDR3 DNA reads TGCGCCAGCAGCCCGGGACAGGGGGGCAGCTCCTACGAGCAGTACTTC. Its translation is CASSPGQGGSSYEQYF.

Here the CDR3 reads CASSPGAGGYTF. Written as DNA, the CDR3 is TGTGCCAGCAGTCCCGGAGCGGGGGGCTACACCTTC. V is TRBV27 and J is TRBJ1-2; D call uncertain. This CDR3 spans 12 amino acids. CDR1 is MNHEY and CDR2 is SMNVEV in the germline V gene (reference sequence). Deletions cut 5 bases from V and 8 bases from J, with 12 bases between.

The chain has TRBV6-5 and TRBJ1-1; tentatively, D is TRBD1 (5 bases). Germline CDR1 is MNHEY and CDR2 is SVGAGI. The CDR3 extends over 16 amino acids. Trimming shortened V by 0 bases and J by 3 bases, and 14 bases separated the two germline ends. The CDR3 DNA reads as TGTGCCAGCAGTTACTCGAGGAAGAACAGGTACACTGAAGCTTTCTTT. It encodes CASSYSRKNRYTEAFF.

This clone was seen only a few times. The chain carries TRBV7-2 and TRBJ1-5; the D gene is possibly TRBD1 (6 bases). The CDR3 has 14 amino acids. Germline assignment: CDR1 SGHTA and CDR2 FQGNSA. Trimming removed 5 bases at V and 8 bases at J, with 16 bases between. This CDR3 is CASSQTLGAEPQHF. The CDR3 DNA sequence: TGTGCCAGCAGCCAGACGCTGGGGGCGGAGCCCCAGCATTTT.

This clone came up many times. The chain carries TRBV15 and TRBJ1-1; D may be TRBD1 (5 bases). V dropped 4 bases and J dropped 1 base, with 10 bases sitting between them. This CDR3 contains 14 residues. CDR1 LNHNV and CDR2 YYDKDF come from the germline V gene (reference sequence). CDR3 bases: TGTGCCACCAGCACGCCAGGGAAGAACACTGAAGCTTTCTTT. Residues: CATSTPGKNTEAFF.

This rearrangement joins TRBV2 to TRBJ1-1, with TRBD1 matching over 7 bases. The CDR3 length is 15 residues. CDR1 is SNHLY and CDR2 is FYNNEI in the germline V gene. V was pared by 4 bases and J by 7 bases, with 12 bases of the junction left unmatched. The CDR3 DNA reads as TGTGCCAGCAGTGTAGGGGGACAGCATTTGGGTGAAGCTTTCTTT. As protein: CASSVGGQHLGEAFF.

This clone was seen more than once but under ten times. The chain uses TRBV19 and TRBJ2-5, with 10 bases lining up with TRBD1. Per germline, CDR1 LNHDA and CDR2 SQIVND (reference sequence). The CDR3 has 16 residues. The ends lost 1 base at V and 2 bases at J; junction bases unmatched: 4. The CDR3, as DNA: TGTGCCAGTAGTATAGGACAGGGGGCGGTTCAAGAGACCCAGTACTTC. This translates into CASSIGQGAVQETQYF.

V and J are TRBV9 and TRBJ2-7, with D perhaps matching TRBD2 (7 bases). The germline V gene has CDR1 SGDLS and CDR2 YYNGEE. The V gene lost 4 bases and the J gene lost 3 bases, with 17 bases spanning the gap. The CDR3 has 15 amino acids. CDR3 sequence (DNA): TGTGCCAGCAGCCCTAGGGGGGGCGCAGACTACGAGCAGTACTTC. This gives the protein CASSPRGGADYEQYF.

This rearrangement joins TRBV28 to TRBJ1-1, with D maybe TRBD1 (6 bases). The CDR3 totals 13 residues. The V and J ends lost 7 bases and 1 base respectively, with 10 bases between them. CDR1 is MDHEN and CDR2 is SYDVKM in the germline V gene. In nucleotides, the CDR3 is TGTGCCAGCATTAAAGGGGGGAACACTGAAGCTTTCTTT. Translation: CASIKGGNTEAFF.

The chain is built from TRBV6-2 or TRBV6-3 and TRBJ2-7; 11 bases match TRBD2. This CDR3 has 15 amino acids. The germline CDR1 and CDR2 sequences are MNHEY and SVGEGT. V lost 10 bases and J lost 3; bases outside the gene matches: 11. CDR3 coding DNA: TGTGCCACCAGCCTCGGGGGGACTAGCGGCTACGAGCAGTACTTC. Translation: CATSLGGTSGYEQYF.

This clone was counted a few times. The DNA of the CDR3 is TGTGCCAGCAGCTCCTACAGGGGTAGGACTGAAGCTTTCTTT. Translating gives CASSSYRGRTEAFF. This chain links TRBV7-9 with TRBJ1-1, with 7 bases identical to TRBD1. This CDR3 contains 14 residues. The germline V gene has CDR1 SEHNR and CDR2 FQNEAQ (reference sequence). Trimming took 4 bases from V and 5 from J; bases not matched to a gene: 7.

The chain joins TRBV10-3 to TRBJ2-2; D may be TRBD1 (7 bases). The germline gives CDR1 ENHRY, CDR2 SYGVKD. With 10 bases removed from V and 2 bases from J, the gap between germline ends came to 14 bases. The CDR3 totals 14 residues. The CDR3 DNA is TGTGCCAGCGGGACAGCCATTAACACCGGGGAGCTGTTTTTT. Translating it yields CASGTAINTGELFF.

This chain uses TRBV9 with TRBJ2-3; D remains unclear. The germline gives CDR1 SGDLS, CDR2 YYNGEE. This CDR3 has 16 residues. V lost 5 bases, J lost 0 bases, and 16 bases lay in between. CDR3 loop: CASSVLSPPSTDTQYF. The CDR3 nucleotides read TGTGCCAGCAGTGTGCTTAGCCCTCCTAGCACAGATACGCAGTATTTT.